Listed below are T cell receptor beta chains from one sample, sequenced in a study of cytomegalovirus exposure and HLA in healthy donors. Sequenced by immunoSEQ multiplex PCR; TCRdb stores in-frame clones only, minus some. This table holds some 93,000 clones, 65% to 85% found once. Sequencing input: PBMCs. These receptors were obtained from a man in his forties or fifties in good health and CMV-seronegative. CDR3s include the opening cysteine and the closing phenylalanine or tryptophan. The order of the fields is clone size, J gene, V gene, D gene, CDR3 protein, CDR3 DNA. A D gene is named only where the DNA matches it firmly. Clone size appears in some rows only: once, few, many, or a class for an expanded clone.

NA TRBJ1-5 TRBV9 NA CASSSAKNSEPQHF TGTGCCAGCAGCTCTGCTAAGAACAGTGAGCCCCAGCATTTT
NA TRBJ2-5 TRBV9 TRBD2 CASSKLAGAPETQYF TGTGCCAGCAGCAAACTAGCGGGAGCGCCAGAGACCCAGTACTTC
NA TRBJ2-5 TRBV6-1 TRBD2 CASSLGGSASETQYF TGTGCCAGCTCCCTGGGGGGGTCCGCGTCAGAGACCCAGTACTTC
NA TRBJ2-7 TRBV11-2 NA CASSPAGYTYEQYF TGTGCCAGCAGCCCCGCGGGATACACCTACGAGCAGTACTTC
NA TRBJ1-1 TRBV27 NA CASSSRGRSAEAFF TGTGCCAGCAGTTCCAGGGGCCGGTCCGCTGAAGCTTTCTTT
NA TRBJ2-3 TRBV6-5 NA CASSYSGSDTDTQYF TGTGCCAGCAGTTACTCGGGGAGTGACACAGATACGCAGTATTTT
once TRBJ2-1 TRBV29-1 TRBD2 CSALTSGGDNEQFF TGCAGCGCCTTGACTAGCGGGGGGGACAATGAGCAGTTCTTC
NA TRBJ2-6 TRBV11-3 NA CASSLSSRGAGANVLTF TGTGCCAGCAGCTTATCCTCCAGGGGAGCTGGGGCCAACGTCCTGACTTTC
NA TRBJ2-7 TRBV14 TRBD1 CASSPPGQGTYEQYF TGTGCCAGCAGCCCCCCGGGACAGGGAACCTACGAGCAGTACTTC
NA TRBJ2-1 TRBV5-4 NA CASSLVGHVNNEQFF TGTGCCAGCAGCTTGGTTGGACACGTCAACAATGAGCAGTTCTTC
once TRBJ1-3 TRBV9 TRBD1 CASSETGSGNTIYF TGTGCCAGCAGCGAGACAGGGTCCGGAAACACCATATATTTT
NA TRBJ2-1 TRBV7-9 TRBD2 CASRSGSLYNEQFF TGTGCCAGCAGGAGCGGGAGTCTTTACAATGAGCAGTTCTTC
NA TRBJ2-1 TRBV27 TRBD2 CASSFSGSRNEQFF TGTGCCAGCAGTTTCAGCGGGAGCCGGAATGAGCAGTTCTTC
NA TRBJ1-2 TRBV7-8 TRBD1 CASSLETGGVPLTF TGTGCCAGCAGCTTAGAAACAGGGGGCGTCCCTTTGACCTTC
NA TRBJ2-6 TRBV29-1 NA CSVVREQSPSGANVLTF TGCAGCGTTGTACGTGAACAATCTCCCTCTGGGGCCAACGTCCTGACTTTC
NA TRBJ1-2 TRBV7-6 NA CASSFSGYGYTF TGTGCCAGCAGCTTTTCCGGGTATGGCTACACCTTC
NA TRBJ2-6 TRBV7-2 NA CASSAGTVLTF TGTGCCAGCAGCGCAGGGACAGTCCTGACTTTC
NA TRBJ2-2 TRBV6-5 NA CASTRGRGELFF TGTGCCAGCACCCGAGGGCGCGGGGAGCTGTTTTTT
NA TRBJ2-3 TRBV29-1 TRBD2 CSVELAGGPRDTQYF TGCAGCGTTGAACTAGCGGGAGGGCCGAGAGATACGCAGTATTTT
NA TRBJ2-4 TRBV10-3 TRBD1 CAISPTGGQNIQYF TGTGCCATCAGCCCCACAGGGGGCCAAAACATTCAGTACTTC
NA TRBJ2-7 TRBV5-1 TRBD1 CASSKTGGDYEQYF TGCGCCAGCAGCAAGACAGGGGGTGACTACGAGCAGTACTTC
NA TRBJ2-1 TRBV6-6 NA CASSYSITLYNEQFF TGTGCCAGCAGTTACTCGATCACTCTCTACAATGAGCAGTTCTTC
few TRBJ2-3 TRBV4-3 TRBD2 CASSQDLAGATDTQYF TGCGCCAGCAGCCAAGATTTGGCGGGAGCCACAGATACGCAGTATTTT
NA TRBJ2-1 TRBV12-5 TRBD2 CASGLLLAGGAYNEQFF TGTGCTAGTGGTTTGCTCCTAGCGGGAGGTGCCTACAATGAGCAGTTCTTC
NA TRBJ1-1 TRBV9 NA CASGVAREGDSTEAFF TGTGCCAGCGGCGTAGCTAGGGAGGGGGACTCCACTGAAGCTTTCTTT
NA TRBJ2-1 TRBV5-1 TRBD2 CATSLAGTLTYNEQFF TGCGCCACATCACTAGCGGGGACCCTGACCTACAATGAGCAGTTCTTC
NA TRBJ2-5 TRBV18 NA CASSPGGSQETQYF TGTGCCAGCTCACCAGGGGGCAGCCAAGAGACCCAGTACTTC
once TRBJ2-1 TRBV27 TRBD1 CASVGDRGRNEQFF TGTGCCAGCGTGGGGGACAGGGGAAGAAATGAGCAGTTCTTC
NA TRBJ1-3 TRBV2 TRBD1 CASCPGRTGTNTIYF TGTGCCAGCTGCCCCGGACGGACAGGGACTAACACCATATATTTT
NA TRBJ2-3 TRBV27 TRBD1 CASSSGDRPWTDTQYF TGTGCCAGCAGTTCGGGGGACAGGCCCTGGACAGATACGCAGTATTTT
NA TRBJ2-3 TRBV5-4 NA CASSEKQGAGDTQYF TGTGCCAGCAGCGAAAAACAGGGTGCGGGAGATACGCAGTATTTT
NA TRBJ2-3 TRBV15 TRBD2 CATSGTSGSLDTQYF TGTGCCACCAGCGGGACTAGCGGGAGCCTAGATACGCAGTATTTT
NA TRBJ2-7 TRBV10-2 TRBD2 CASRAGANNYEQYF TGCGCCAGCCGAGCGGGGGCGAACAACTACGAGCAGTACTTC
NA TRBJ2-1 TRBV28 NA CASSPRQAGVQFF TGTGCCAGCAGTCCCAGACAGGCCGGGGTGCAGTTCTTC
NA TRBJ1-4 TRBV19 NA CASSIGLGSQLFF TGTGCCAGTAGTATTGGTTTGGGGAGTCAACTGTTTTTT
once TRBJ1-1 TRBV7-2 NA CASSSRPGPGAEAFF TGTGCCAGCAGCTCTCGTCCGGGACCGGGGGCTGAAGCTTTCTTT
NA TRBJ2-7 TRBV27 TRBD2 CATHLAGEDYEQYF TGTGCCACACACCTAGCGGGAGAGGACTACGAGCAGTACTTC
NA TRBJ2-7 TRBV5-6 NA CASSPQGAGGPGEQYF TGTGCCAGCAGCCCCCAGGGGGCGGGAGGGCCGGGGGAGCAGTACTTC
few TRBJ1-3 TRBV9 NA CASSEGGSGNTIYF TGTGCCAGCAGCGAGGGGGGGTCCGGAAACACCATATATTTT
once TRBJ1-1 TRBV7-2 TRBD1 CASSHGLTGLNTEAFF TGTGCCAGCAGCCACGGGTTGACAGGGTTGAACACTGAAGCTTTCTTT
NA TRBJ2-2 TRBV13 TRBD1 CASSLGPGTGTGELFF TGTGCCAGCAGCTTAGGCCCGGGGACAGGGACCGGGGAGCTGTTTTTT
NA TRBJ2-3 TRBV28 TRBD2 CASSAGLAGSSTDTQYF TGTGCCAGCAGCGCCGGACTAGCGGGTTCTAGCACAGATACGCAGTATTTT
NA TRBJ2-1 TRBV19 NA CASSTSDSSYNEQFF TGTGCCAGTAGTACTAGCGATAGCTCCTACAATGAGCAGTTCTTC
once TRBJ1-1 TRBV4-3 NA CASSQDIGQMNTEAFF TGCGCCAGCAGCCAGGATATAGGACAGATGAACACTGAAGCTTTCTTT
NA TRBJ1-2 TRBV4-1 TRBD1 CASSQVPGQGADGYTF TGCGCCAGCAGCCAGGTACCGGGACAGGGGGCAGATGGCTACACCTTC
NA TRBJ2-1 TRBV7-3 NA CASSLDGQNYNEQFF TGTGCCAGCAGCTTAGACGGACAGAATTACAATGAGCAGTTCTTC
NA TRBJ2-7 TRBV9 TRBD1 CASSVGQASHEQYF TGTGCCAGCAGCGTTGGACAGGCGAGTCACGAGCAGTACTTC
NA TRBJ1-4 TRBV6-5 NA CASSYSGTNEKLFF TGTGCCAGCAGTTACTCGGGGACAAATGAAAAACTGTTTTTT
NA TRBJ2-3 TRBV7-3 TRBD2 CASSASGRGSTDTQYF TGTGCCAGCAGCGCCAGCGGGAGGGGGAGCACAGATACGCAGTATTTT
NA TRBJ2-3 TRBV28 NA CASSLVGRTDTQYF TGTGCCAGCAGTTTAGTGGGCCGCACAGATACGCAGTATTTT
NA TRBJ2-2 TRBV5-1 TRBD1 CASSLGATGGTGELFF TGCGCCAGCAGCTTGGGGGCGACAGGGGGAACCGGGGAGCTGTTTTTT
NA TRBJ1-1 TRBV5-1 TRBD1 CASSGGQGNTEAFF TGCGCCAGCAGCGGGGGACAGGGTAACACTGAAGCTTTCTTT
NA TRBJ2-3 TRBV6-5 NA CASSRRSSTDTQYF TGTGCCAGCAGCCGCCGGAGCAGCACAGATACGCAGTATTTT
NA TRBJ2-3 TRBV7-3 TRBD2 CASSLIARAGGGDTQYF TGTGCCAGCAGCTTAATTGCCCGCGCGGGAGGAGGAGATACGCAGTATTTT
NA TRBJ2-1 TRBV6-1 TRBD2 CASSEFSGGTYNEQFF TGTGCCAGCAGTGAATTCTCGGGAGGAACCTACAATGAGCAGTTCTTC
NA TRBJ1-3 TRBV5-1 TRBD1 CASSPTGGFVGNTIYF TGCGCCAGCAGCCCAACAGGGGGGTTTGTTGGAAACACCATATATTTT
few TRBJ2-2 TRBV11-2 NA CASSLDPVGELFF TGTGCCAGCAGCTTAGACCCCGTGGGGGAGCTGTTTTTT
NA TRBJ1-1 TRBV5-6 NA CASSSMGQGGTEAFF TGTGCCAGCAGCTCGATGGGTCAGGGAGGGACTGAAGCTTTCTTT
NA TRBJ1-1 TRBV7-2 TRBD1 CASSLGQTSTEAFF TGTGCCAGCAGCTTGGGACAGACAAGCACTGAAGCTTTCTTT